Described below is a single TCR beta chain sequence and its context. The data derive from a study of blood T cells in healthy people across ages. V shed 6 bases and J shed 7 bases, with 13 bases lying between them. The CDR3 runs 13 residues. The germline V gene encodes CDR1 KGHDR and CDR2 SFDVKD. A second PCR of about 7 to 12 cycles used a sample-barcoded 5' primer and a J-beta primer mix. Each CDR3 protein is one row after TCRdb ran MiXCR on the 5' RACE reads. This repertoire shows approximately 1.5 million distinct CDR3 sequences, roughly 43% found once; its top ten account for 4%. Specimen: blood. This chain uses TRBV24-1 with TRBJ2-3; D remains unclear. The TCR originated in a woman aged 18-29 years in good health. CDR3: CATSPGPTHTQYF. The CDR3 bases are TGTGCCACCAGTCCTGGGCCTACTCATACGCAGTATTTT.